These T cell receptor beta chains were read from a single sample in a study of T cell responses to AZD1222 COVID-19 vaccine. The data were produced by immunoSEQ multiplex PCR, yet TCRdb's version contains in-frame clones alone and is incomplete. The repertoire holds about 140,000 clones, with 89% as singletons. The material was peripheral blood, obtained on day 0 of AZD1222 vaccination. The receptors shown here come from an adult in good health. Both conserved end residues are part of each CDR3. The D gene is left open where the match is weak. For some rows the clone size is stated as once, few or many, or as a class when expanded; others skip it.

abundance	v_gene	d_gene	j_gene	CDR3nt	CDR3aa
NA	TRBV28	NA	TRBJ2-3	TGTGCCAGCAGTTTAGGAGTACGCAGCACAGATACGCAGTATTTT	CASSLGVRSTDTQYF
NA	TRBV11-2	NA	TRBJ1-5	TGTGCCAGCAGCTTAGTCCTTGGGACCCAAAATCAGCCCCAGCATTTT	CASSLVLGTQNQPQHF
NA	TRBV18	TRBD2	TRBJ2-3	TGTGCCAGCTCACTCGGACTAGCGGGAAGGGATACGCAGTATTTT	CASSLGLAGRDTQYF
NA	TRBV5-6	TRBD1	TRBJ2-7	TGTGCCAGCAGCACCGACAGGGGGACCTACGAGCAGTACTTC	CASSTDRGTYEQYF
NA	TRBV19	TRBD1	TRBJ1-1	TGTGCCAGTAGTATAATACGCAGGGGGCAAGTTGGGTATCGGCACACTGAAGCTTTCTTT	CASSIIRRGQVGYRHTEAFF
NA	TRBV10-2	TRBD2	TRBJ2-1	TGCGCCAGTAGCGGGGTGGGGGCCTACAATGAGCAGTTCTTC	CASSGVGAYNEQFF
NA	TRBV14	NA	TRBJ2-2	TGTGCCAGCAGCCAAGATCGCCAGAGATACACCGGGGAGCTGTTTTTT	CASSQDRQRYTGELFF
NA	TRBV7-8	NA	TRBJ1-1	TGTGCCAGCAGCCCTCCACCTCGAGTTAGTGAGGGAGCTTTCTTT	CASSPPPRVSEGAFF
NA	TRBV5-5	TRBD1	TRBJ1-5	TGTGCCAGCAGCTCCGGGACAGGGGTAAGGGATCAGCCCCAGCATTTT	CASSSGTGVRDQPQHF
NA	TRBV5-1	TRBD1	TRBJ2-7	TGCGCCAGCAGCTCCGGACAGGGGCCCTACGAGCAGTACTTC	CASSSGQGPYEQYF
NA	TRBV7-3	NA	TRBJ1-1	TGTGCCAGCAGCTTAAATTTGTTGTTGGGTCTCCTTAGAGAGTACACTGAAGCTTTCTTT	CASSLNLLLGLLREYTEAFF
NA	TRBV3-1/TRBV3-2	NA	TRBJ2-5	TGTGCCAGCAGCCAAGAGGGATGGGGCGGGACCGAAGAGACCCAGTACTTC	CASSQEGWGGTEETQYF
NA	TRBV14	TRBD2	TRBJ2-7	TGTGCCAGCAGCCTCCGGCCAGCGGGAGGAGCCTACGAGCAGTACTTC	CASSLRPAGGAYEQYF
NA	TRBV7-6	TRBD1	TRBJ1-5	TGTGCCAGCAGCAAGGGGGCAGGGTATAGCAATCAGCCCCAGCATTTT	CASSKGAGYSNQPQHF
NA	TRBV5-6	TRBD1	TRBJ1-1	TGTGCCAGCAGCTTAGACAGGGGGCGTTACGGAGTGGCTTTCTTT	CASSLDRGRYGVAFF
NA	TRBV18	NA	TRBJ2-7	TGTGCCAGCTCACCACGCGGTGAGGCCTACGAGCAGTACTTC	CASSPRGEAYEQYF
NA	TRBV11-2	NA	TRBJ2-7	TGTGCCGTCCAAACAGGGCTCTACGAGCAGTACTTC	CAVQTGLYEQYF
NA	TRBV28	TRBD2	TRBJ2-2	TGTGCCAGCAGTCTAGCGGGAGGTCTCGGCGGGGAGCTGTTTTTT	CASSLAGGLGGELFF
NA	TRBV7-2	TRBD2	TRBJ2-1	TGTGCCAGCAGCATTCAGCGGGGGAGCTCCTACAATGAGCAGTTCTTC	CASSIQRGSSYNEQFF
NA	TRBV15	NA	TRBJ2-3	TGTGCCACCAGCATCGGGGGCACAGATACGCAGTATTTT	CATSIGGTDTQYF
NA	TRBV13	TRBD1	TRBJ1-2	TGTGCCAGCAGGGAACAGGGGGCGAGAGTGTTGTCTAACTATGGCTACACCTTC	CASREQGARVLSNYGYTF
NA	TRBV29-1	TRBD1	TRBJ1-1	TGCAGCGTTTCCGACAGGGCGAACACTGAAGCTTTCTTT	CSVSDRANTEAFF
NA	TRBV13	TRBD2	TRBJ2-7	TGTGCCAGCAGCCCCGGACTAGCGGGGGACTACGAGCAGTACTTC	CASSPGLAGDYEQYF
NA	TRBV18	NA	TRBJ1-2	TGTGCCAGCTCACCACGGGAGCAGGGCTGGTATGGCTACACCTTC	CASSPREQGWYGYTF
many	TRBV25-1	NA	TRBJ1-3	TGTGCCGCCCAAAGATACTCTGGAAACACCATATATTTT	CAAQRYSGNTIYF
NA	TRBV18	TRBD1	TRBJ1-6	TGTGCCAGCTCACCCGGGGACAGGCCCAATTCACCCCTCCACTTT	CASSPGDRPNSPLHF
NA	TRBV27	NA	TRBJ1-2	TGTGCCAGCAGTCCTTCCCGACAGGCTATCTATGGCTACACCTTC	CASSPSRQAIYGYTF
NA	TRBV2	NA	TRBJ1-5	TGTGCCAGCAGTGAAGCGCTTGGGGGACGTCAGCCCCAGCATTTT	CASSEALGGRQPQHF
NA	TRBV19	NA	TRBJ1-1	TGTGCCAGTAGTATGGGGACGCAGAACACTGAAGCTTTCTTT	CASSMGTQNTEAFF
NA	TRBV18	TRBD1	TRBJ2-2	TGTGCCAGCTCACCATCCGGGACAGGGCCCGACACCGGGGAGCTGTTTTTT	CASSPSGTGPDTGELFF
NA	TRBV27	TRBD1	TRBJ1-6	TGTGCCAGCAGCTCGACAGGGCGTAATTCACCCCTCCACTTT	CASSSTGRNSPLHF
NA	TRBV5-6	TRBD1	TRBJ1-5	TGTGCCAGCAGCTTTCTAGGACAGGGCGGCAATCAGCCCCAGCATTTT	CASSFLGQGGNQPQHF
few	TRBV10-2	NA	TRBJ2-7	TGCGCCAGCAGTGATGTGGACCACGAGCAGTACTTC	CASSDVDHEQYF
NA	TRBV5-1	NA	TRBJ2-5	TGCGCCAGCAGCTTGACCCACCAAGAGACCCAGTACTTC	CASSLTHQETQYF
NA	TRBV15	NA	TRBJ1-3	TGTGCCACCAGCAGAGATCTAGGGGGCTCTGGAAACACCATATATTTT	CATSRDLGGSGNTIYF
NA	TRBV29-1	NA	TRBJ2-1	TGCAGCGTTGTTCTAGGGGTAGTATCGGGTTATTACAGTGAGCAGTTCTTC	CSVVLGVVSGYYSEQFF
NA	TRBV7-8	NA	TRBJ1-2	TGTGCCAGCTCGGGGGGGCAGGGCCTCTATGGCTACACCTTC	CASSGGQGLYGYTF
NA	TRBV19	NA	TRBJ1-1	TGTGCCAGTAGTAGTACAGTAAACACTGAAGCTTTCTTT	CASSSTVNTEAFF
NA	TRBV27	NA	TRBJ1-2	TGTGCCAGCAGTTCGTGGACAGCAAACTATGGCTACACCTTC	CASSSWTANYGYTF
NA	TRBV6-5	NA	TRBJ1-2	TGTGCCAGCATCCGTGTAAGTGTCCGAGGAGGCTACACCTTC	CASIRVSVRGGYTF
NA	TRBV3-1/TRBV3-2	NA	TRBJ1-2	TGTGCCAGCAGCCAAGGTGTGAACAGCGCTAACTATGGCTACACCTTC	CASSQGVNSANYGYTF
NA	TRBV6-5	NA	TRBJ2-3	TGTGCCAGCAACAGGAACAGGGTTACAGATACGCAGTATTTT	CASNRNRVTDTQYF
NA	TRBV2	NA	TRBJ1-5	TGTGCCAGCAGTGAATGGGGGGGCACGGAGCCCCAGCATTTT	CASSEWGGTEPQHF
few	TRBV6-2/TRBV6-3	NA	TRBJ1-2	TGTGCCAGCAGCCTGACGGCATCCTATGGCTACACCTTC	CASSLTASYGYTF
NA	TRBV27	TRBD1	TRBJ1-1	TGTGCCAGCAGAATAAGATACAGGGGAATTGGCACTGAAGCTTTCTTT	CASRIRYRGIGTEAFF
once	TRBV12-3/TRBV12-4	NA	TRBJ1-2	TGTGCCAGCAGTAGACAGAGCTATGGCTACACCTTC	CASSRQSYGYTF
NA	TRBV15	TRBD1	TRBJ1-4	TGTGCCACCAGCAGAGGCGGACAGGCGAGAGTAAAACTGTTTTTT	CATSRGGQARVKLFF
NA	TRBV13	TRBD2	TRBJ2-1	TGTGCCAGCAGCTTAGGTGAGACTAGCGGGGCACCCCCCTACAATGAGCAGTTCTTC	CASSLGETSGAPPYNEQFF
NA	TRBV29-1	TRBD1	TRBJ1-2	TGCAGCGCTGTGAACAGGGGAGCGAACTATGGCTACACCTTC	CSAVNRGANYGYTF
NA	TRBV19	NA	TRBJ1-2	TGTGCCAGTAGTATTACAGGGACCATCTATGGCTACACCTTC	CASSITGTIYGYTF
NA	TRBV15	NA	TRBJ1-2	TGTGCCACCAGCGGGCACAGCCCTGGCTACACCTTC	CATSGHSPGYTF
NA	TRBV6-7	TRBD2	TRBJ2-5	TGTGCCAGCAGGGGTCCCGGGACTAGCGGGGGGGCCGGGGAGACCCAGTACTTC	CASRGPGTSGGAGETQYF
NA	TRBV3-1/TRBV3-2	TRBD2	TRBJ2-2	TGTGCCAGCAGCCAAGGCGGAGGCGGGAGGCGCACCGGGGAGCTGTTTTTT	CASSQGGGGRRTGELFF